The entry below gives a single T cell receptor beta chain sequence along with its context. Its antigen is currently not known. Qualities for individual bases were not recorded, and no much larger clone is one base off. The cohort comprised some 700 healthy bone marrow donors. All cohort members were sampled while nominally healthy, although unrecorded immune exposures were likely present. The donor tested CMV seronegative, placing the donor among the 350 to 400 seronegative members of the cohort. A peripheral blood sample was provided by each donor, and peripheral blood mononuclear cells were used for TCR beta sequencing. The Qiagen DNeasy Blood Extraction Kit was used to extract genomic DNA from the blood cell samples. These data originate in a study of cytomegalovirus exposure and HLA in healthy donors (dated by TCRdb to between 2016 and 2019). For context, the study as a whole: In an earlier analysis of roughly 500 of the donors, about 270 Gb of sequence data and 117 million unique TCR beta sequences from about 180 million T cells were reported. The number of typed donors differed by locus: roughly 629-630 for A, B, C, DRB1 and DQB1; 522 for DQA1; 600 to 610 for DPA1; and around 470 for DPB1. Among roughly 370 genotyped donors of the cohort, an average of approximately 230,000 unique TCR beta nucleotide sequences were sequenced per donor, roughly 20% of them non-productive. The study aimed to test whether signatures of past pathogen exposure could be identified by cataloging public T cell receptors. All discovery cohort repertoires had been generated on a single sequencing platform. An earlier analysis of some 500 of the donors applied high-throughput TCR beta sequencing to assess whether each TCR beta V gene segment acted as functional or pseudogenic. Both class I and class II loci were covered by HLA typing, at four-digit resolution. Using immunosequencing, the study profiled T cell repertoires from 500 to 800 subjects and related those repertoires to cytomegalovirus serostatus. An early release that covered approximately 600 HLA-typed donors contained about 300 gigabases of sequencing data and roughly 84 million unique TCR sequences. A later genetic analysis took genome-wide SNP genotypes for about 55% of the 666 donors and used that subset as a discovery cohort. A handful of DR-DQ haplotypes were treated as single units for association and clustering because of strong linkage in the cohort. A later analysis re-analyzed previously published TCR beta repertoires from 666 donors and added high-resolution HLA genotyping to study TCR occurrence patterns. Of the approximately 400 genotyped donors, approximately 80% fell in the genetic ancestry cluster associated with self-reported Caucasian donors. Donor age, sex, ethnicity and CMV serostatus were compiled together with the repertoire data. Rather than using new phenotypic data, the later analysis identified candidate immune exposures from TCR beta sequences and from how often those sequences occurred across donors. High-throughput TCR immunosequencing, statistical association of individual TCRs with disease status, and machine learning were combined to predict cytomegalovirus infection status. In addition to the first cohort of 650 to 750 subjects, a separate validation cohort of approximately 130 different subjects was used. Results and caveats for the whole study, not just this receptor: Presence/absence analyses assumed roughly uniform sequencing depth across donors, an assumption that may not hold. Because HLA typing was missing for some donors at each locus, association tests included only the typed subset. Some IMGT-functional V segments, including TRBV6-2 and TRBV6-3, could not be told apart with the 87-base-pair reads, so those segments were excluded. In a later genetic analysis, fewer N-insertions in productive TCRs were reported among donors in an Asian-associated ancestry cluster than the roughly 700-donor mean. V-gene and J-gene trimming of TCR beta chains was associated with a missense DCLRE1C variant in a later genetic analysis, and the association was replicated in an independent cohort. The only immune exposure information available for the cohort was CMV serostatus. According to the authors, the approach could potentially be generalized to other disease states and immunological phenotypes. Most CMV-associated TCR beta chains appeared to be HLA-restricted in a later analysis, and the HLA associations seemed to be driven largely by CMV exposure. In a later analysis, several top co-occurrence clusters were reported to appear linked to parvovirus B19, influenza, CMV and Epstein-Barr virus. A group of highly shared sequence variants was considered likely to be a technical artifact of the sequencing pipeline. In a later analysis, HLA-associated TCR beta chains showed more clonal expansion and lower generation probabilities than non-associated chains that were equally common. When HLA alleles, especially DR and DQ, strongly co-occurred, attributing TCR associations to individual alleles was difficult. Broadly in line with IMGT annotations, most TCR beta V segments showed up in productive rearrangements about 87% or about 30% of the time in an earlier analysis of around 600 of the donors. In a later analysis, about 16,000 TCR beta sequences were associated with specific HLA alleles at a false discovery rate of 0.05. A further reported finding was that TCR beta sequences accurately predicted the HLA-A and HLA-B alleles for most subjects in the first cohort. The classifier was reported to diagnose cytomegalovirus status with high specificity and sensitivity in both the original cohort and the validation cohort. While some public TCRs were present in many individuals, most TCR sequences turned up only very rarely across donors. Only TCR beta chains were sequenced in this cohort, and the absence of alpha or paired-chain data limited detectable features. In a later analysis, the rate of TCR association differed among HLA loci, with DRB1 alleles having the most associated TCRs and HLA-C alleles having the fewest. A total of 164 TCR beta chains were listed by the study as associated with cytomegalovirus. Because counts were too low, 15 or so rarely observed V segments, including chromosome 9 orphons, were excluded from the earlier analysis of around 590 of the donors. Correlated functional status among segregating V segments might reflect linkage disequilibrium, but an unknown experimental factor could not be ruled out. Three of the identified cytomegalovirus-associated TCR beta chains were confirmed in vitro to be specific for cytomegalovirus antigens.

The V and J ends are trimmed by 0 bases and 9 bases, leaving 8 bases between them. CDR1 KGHSY and CDR2 FQNENV are derived from the germline V gene. The CDR3 numbers 13 residues from cysteine through phenylalanine. CDR3 DNA is the only sequence kept; it has 39 bases, read in frame from the first base. Library preparation was by the immunoSEQ multiplex PCR assay. The multiplex PCR relied on a mix of 60 forward primers for TCR Vbeta segments and 13 reverse primers for TCR Jbeta segments. A multiplex PCR assay on genomic DNA amplified the CDR3 region of rearranged TCR beta genes. The amplified TCR beta libraries were sequenced on the Illumina HiSeq System as 87-base-pair reads. As for the original processing: A later analysis tallied 75 million to 85 million unique TCR beta chains across the approximately 670 repertoires, and approximately 12 million of those chains were shared by two or more donors. Raw reads were error-corrected and collapsed into unique sequences by a nearest-neighbor algorithm in which closely related sequences were merged to remove PCR and sequencing errors. To assign V, D and J gene segments, CDR3 sequences were aligned to IMGT reference sequences. Each retained sequence needed at least a six-nucleotide match to both a V gene segment and a J gene segment. Rearrangements were classified as productive when the CDR3 lacked stop codons and remained in frame with V and J, and all other rearrangements were classified as non-productive. CDR3 was defined according to IMGT convention as the region running from the second conserved V-encoded cysteine to the conserved J-encoded phenylalanine. Sequences without an unambiguous match to a single V gene segment were excluded from the earlier analysis of 450 to 750 of the donors. An earlier analysis of about 590 of the donors classified V segments as functional when productive rearrangements were above 56.7% and as segregating when the standard deviation between donors was above 5%. To diagnose cytomegalovirus status from the catalog of TCR beta chain sequences, a statistical classification framework was built. A later analysis assigned V and J genes by comparing TCR nucleotide sequences with IMGT/GENE-DB human TR gene sequences. Using the TCRdist pipeline, a later analysis assigned CDR3 sequences along with most-parsimonious VDJ recombination scenarios. In a later analysis, each TCR beta chain was defined by its CDR3 amino acid sequence together with its V-gene family, and reads lacking a unique V-gene family were excluded. In a later analysis, nearly 600 highly shared, low-generation-probability nucleotide sequences were removed to address suspected cross-contamination and a sequencing artifact. A later analysis calculated a clonal expansion index for each public chain from normalized within-repertoire ranks of inferred template counts. In a later analysis, generation probabilities were computed using a VDJ recombination model fitted to out-of-frame rearrangements, and the results were checked against IGoR. Hypergeometric tests were used in a later analysis to score TCR-TCR, TCR-HLA and TCR-CMV co-occurrence, with a repertoire-size bias correction applied to the TCR pairs. To estimate false discovery rates, a later analysis permuted the HLA or CMV assignments 20 times. In a later analysis, co-occurring TCRs were grouped with DBSCAN, and TCRdist sequence similarity was added when clustering was performed within HLA-allele-positive subsets. Repertoires with fewer than 30,000 or more than 120,000 public chains were left out of co-occurrence clustering, as were about 5 repertoires with anomalous nucleotide sharing. The table comes from immuneACCESS by way of TCRdb, which keeps in-frame sequences with V and J called. Part of the clones is missing from these tables; in studies checked, under half for an unresolved V gene and the rest for unknown reasons. V and J calls and clone size are as listed in that table; D and trimming were resolved from the DNA. This sample is represented by about 82,000 clones; around 77% of them were singletons. Approximately 3.2% of the sample is held by the ten biggest clonotypes.

The sequence is built from TRBV16 and TRBJ1-4, with the D gene too uncertain to name. Material for sequencing was PBMCs. This TCR was sampled from a middle-aged man in good health and CMV-seronegative. In nucleotide form, the sequence is TGTGCCAGCAGCCAATCCGGCACTAAAAAACTGTTTTTT. It is translated as CASSQSGTKKLFF.